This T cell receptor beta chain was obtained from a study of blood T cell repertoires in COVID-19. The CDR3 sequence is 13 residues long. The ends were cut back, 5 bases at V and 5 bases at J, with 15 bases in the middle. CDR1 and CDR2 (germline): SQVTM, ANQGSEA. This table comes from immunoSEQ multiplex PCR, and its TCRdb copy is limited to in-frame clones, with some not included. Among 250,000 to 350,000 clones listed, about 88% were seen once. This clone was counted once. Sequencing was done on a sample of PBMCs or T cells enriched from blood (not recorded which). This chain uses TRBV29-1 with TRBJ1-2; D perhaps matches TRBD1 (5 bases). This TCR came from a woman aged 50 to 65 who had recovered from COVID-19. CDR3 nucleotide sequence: TGCAGCGTTACTGGGAAGGGACTTTATGGCTACACCTTC. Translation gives CSVTGKGLYGYTF.